What follows are 29 T cell receptor beta chains derived from one specimen sequenced in a study of identical twins. TCRdb reprocessed the 5' RACE reads with MiXCR, giving one entry per CDR3 protein. This sample has 500,000 to 650,000 distinct CDR3 sequences, with just over 7% found just once. These data also formed part of another study, on yellow fever vaccine responses in identical twins.

The source material was PBMCs. The receptor source for this set is a woman aged 18-29 years in good health.

The chain carries TRBV20-1 and TRBJ1-1, with 7 nucleotides matching TRBD1. V lost 7 bases and J lost 1; bases outside the gene matches: 15. The CDR3 spans 16 residues. Per germline, CDR1 DFQATT and CDR2 SNEGSKA (reference sequence). CDR3 coding DNA: TGCAGTGGGTACCCTCCGGGACAGATAAAGAACACTGAAGCTTTCTTT. It specifies CSGYPPGQIKNTEAFF.

This chain uses TRBV25-1 with TRBJ2-3; TRBD2 is a possible D gene (6 bases). The CDR3 totals 16 residues. The V end lost 0 bases, the J end lost 3 bases, and 13 bases lay between the germline ends. The germline gives CDR1 MGHDK, CDR2 SYGVNS. The CDR3 nucleotides are TGTGCCAGCAGTGAATACAAAGCGGGTGGAACAGATACGCAGTATTTT. Protein product: CASSEYKAGGTDTQYF.

V and J are TRBV21-1 and TRBJ1-5; TRBD1 was called by the table and not checked on the DNA. TRBV21-1 has pseudogene status. There are 18 residues in the CDR3. DNA for the CDR3: TGTGCCAGCAGCAAAGATGAGGGGGGCTTGGGTAGCAATCAGCCCCAGCATTTT. As protein: CASSKDEGGLGSNQPQHF.

In its sample, this clonotype was seen a few times. The chain employs TRBV12-3 or TRBV12-4 and TRBJ1-1, with D possibly matching TRBD1 (6 bases). The CDR3 runs 16 residues. Between the trimmed V and J ends, which lost 6 bases and 3 bases, there was a span of 20 bases. CDR3 region: CASSLGGRLPDTEAFF. As DNA, the CDR3 is TGTGCCAGCAGCCTAGGGGGGCGGTTGCCGGACACTGAAGCTTTCTTT.

This clonotype occurred many times. This chain links TRBV7-9 with TRBJ2-5; 11 bases fit TRBD2. Germline V lookup: CDR1 SEHNR, CDR2 FQNEAQ (reference sequence). This CDR3 spans 15 amino acids. Germline trimming cut 2 bases from V and 4 bases from J; bases unmatched to any gene: 3. In DNA, the CDR3 is TGTGCCAGCAGCTTACCACTAGCGGGAGTAGAGACCCAGTACTTC. It is translated as CASSLPLAGVETQYF.

This clonotype has more than one count but fewer than ten. This chain connects TRBV3-1 to TRBJ2-7; 7 bases match TRBD1. Trimming removed 1 base from V and 6 bases from J; junction bases left unmatched: 3. CDR1 LGHDT and CDR2 YNNKEL come from the germline V gene (reference sequence). The CDR3 consists of 13 residues. CDR3 in DNA: TGTGCCAGCAGCCAAGGAGCAGGGGGCGAGCAGTACGTC. This sequence encodes CASSQGAGGEQYV.

This clonotype was counted a few times. The chain joins TRBV29-1 to TRBJ2-7, with 10 bases aligning to TRBD1. V lost 5 bases and J lost 0; bases outside the gene matches: 7. The length of the CDR3 is 15 residues. CDR1 SQVTM and CDR2 ANQGSEA come from the germline V gene. The DNA for the CDR3 is TGCAGCGTTCGGGGAGGACAGGGGGACTCCTACGAGCAGTACTTC. Its protein is CSVRGGQGDSYEQYF.

This clonotype has at least ten counts. V is TRBV5-1 and J is TRBJ2-1; no reliable D call. The CDR3 runs 13 residues. Germline assignment: CDR1 SGHRS and CDR2 YFSETQ. The V end was cut by 5 bases, the J end by 0 bases, with 6 bases between. CDR3 bases: TGCGCCAGCAGTATGGGCTCCTACAATGAGCAGTTCTTC. Its translation is CASSMGSYNEQFF.

The chain employs TRBV20-1 and TRBJ2-2, with a tentative D call TRBD1 (5 bases). The V end was cut by 0 bases, the J end by 1 base, with 9 bases between. From germline, CDR1 is DFQATT and CDR2 SNEGSKA (reference sequence). The CDR3 covers 15 residues. CDR3 region: CSARDLDKNTGELFF. The CDR3 DNA follows: TGCAGTGCTAGAGATCTGGACAAGAACACCGGGGAGCTGTTTTTT.

This clonotype was seen ten or more times. The chain is built from TRBV28 and TRBJ2-3; a weak D match, TRBD1 (5 bases). Germline values: CDR1 MDHEN, CDR2 SYDVKM. The V end was cut by 3 bases, the J end by 0 bases, with 7 bases between. CDR3 length: 14 amino acids. CDR3 nucleotides: TGTGCCAGCAGTTTTAGGGGTAGCACAGATACGCAGTATTTT. This encodes CASSFRGSTDTQYF.

V usage is TRBV10-3 and J usage is TRBJ1-1, with unresolved D. Germline V gene lookup returns CDR1 ENHRY and CDR2 SYGVKD. Between the trimmed V and J ends, which lost 8 bases and 4 bases, there was a span of 17 bases. The CDR3 has 14 residues. CDR3 loop: CAIGPRAEGTEAFF. CDR3 nucleotide sequence: TGTGCCATCGGCCCTCGGGCGGAGGGCACTGAAGCTTTCTTT.

CDR3 DNA sequence: TGCAGTGTGGTCCCTTTTGGGGGGGTCAATCAGCCCCAGCATTTT. Translating it yields CSVVPFGGVNQPQHF. The rearrangement links TRBV20-1 to TRBJ1-5; a possible D gene is TRBD1 (5 bases). Germline V gives CDR1 DFQATT, CDR2 SNEGSKA (reference sequence). V dropped 7 bases and J dropped 3 bases, with 19 bases sitting between them. There are 15 residues in the CDR3.

The chain links TRBV19 to TRBJ2-1, with unresolved D. This CDR3 comprises 15 residues. The V and J ends lost 2 bases and 4 bases respectively, with 12 bases between them. The germline V gene encodes CDR1 LNHDA and CDR2 SQIVND (reference sequence). The CDR3, as DNA: TGTGCCAGTAGTATAAAGCACGAACCTTACAATGAGCAGTTCTTC. Translating gives CASSIKHEPYNEQFF.

This clonotype was detected ten times or more. V is TRBV25-1 and J is TRBJ1-4; the match to TRBD1 covers 10 bases. V was pared by 2 bases and J by 8 bases, with 5 bases of the junction left unmatched. Germline V lookup: CDR1 MGHDK, CDR2 SYGVNS. CDR3 length: 15 residues. In DNA form, the CDR3 reads TGTGCCAGCAGTGAACCGGGACAGGGGAGAGAAAAACTGTTTTTT. Protein sequence: CASSEPGQGREKLFF.

The J gene is TRBJ2-3, the V gene TRBV7-9, with a weak D call TRBD2 (6 bases). The germline V gene encodes CDR1 SEHNR and CDR2 FQNEAQ (reference sequence). The CDR3 is 14 amino acids. Trimming shortened V by 2 bases and J by 2 bases, and 8 bases separated the two germline ends. CDR3 sequence (DNA): TGTGCCAGCAGCTTAAGGGACTTCACAGATACGCAGTATTTT. It codes for CASSLRDFTDTQYF.

The chain carries TRBV20-1 and TRBJ2-1, with 8 positions matching TRBD2. Losses at the gene ends were 3 bases for V and 3 bases for J; bases not matched to a gene: 13. The CDR3 runs 17 residues. Germline CDR1 DFQATT, CDR2 SNEGSKA (reference sequence). The chain's CDR3 is CSASHAGGSGNYNEQFF. Written as DNA, the CDR3 is TGCAGTGCTAGCCACGCCGGGGGTAGCGGGAACTACAATGAGCAGTTCTTC.

This clonotype showed up just a few times. This chain joins TRBV4-1 and TRBJ1-1; D is unclear. Germline V lookup: CDR1 MGHRA, CDR2 YSYEKL. The CDR3 length is 17 residues. V dropped 3 bases and J dropped 3 bases, with 20 bases sitting between them. CDR3 amino acids: CASSQRLALSSDTEAFF. In DNA, the CDR3 is TGCGCCAGCAGCCAGCGACTGGCCCTATCCTCGGACACTGAAGCTTTCTTT.

The chain uses TRBV2 and TRBJ2-5; D possibly corresponds to TRBD1 (5 bases). Trimming removed 7 bases at V and 0 bases at J, with 15 bases between. Germline CDR1 and CDR2: SNHLY and FYNNEI. CDR3 size: 15 residues. The CDR3, as DNA: TGTGCCAGCAACGAGAGACAGAGCTACCAAGAGACCCAGTACTTC. Translating it yields CASNERQSYQETQYF.

This clonotype was seen repeatedly, ten times or more. V gene TRBV11-2 combines with J gene TRBJ2-1; 8 nucleotides match TRBD2. Germline CDR1 reads SGHAT; CDR2 reads FQNNGV. Trimming at V came to 4 bases and at J to 7 bases, leaving 6 bases not matched to a gene. The CDR3 has 14 residues. CDR3 nucleotide sequence: TGTGCCAGCAGCTCTACGACTAGCGCTAATGAGCAGTTCTTC. It yields the protein CASSSTTSANEQFF.

This clonotype was picked up a small number of times. V gene TRBV29-1 combines with J gene TRBJ1-1, with D unresolved. The ends were cut back, 4 bases at V and 1 base at J, with 10 bases in the middle. The CDR3 length is 13 residues. Germline assignment: CDR1 SQVTM and CDR2 ANQGSEA. This chain's CDR3 is CSVAFNRNTEAFF. The CDR3 region has the DNA TGCAGCGTTGCCTTCAACAGGAACACTGAAGCTTTCTTT.

The chain carries TRBV20-1 and TRBJ1-2; no firm D call. The germline V gene encodes CDR1 DFQATT and CDR2 SNEGSKA (reference sequence). The CDR3 sequence is 13 residues long. Trimming shortened V by 1 base and J by 5 bases, and 11 bases separated the two germline ends. CDR3 bases: TGCAGTGCTAGAGTACCCGGACCATATGGCTACACCTTC. Translated, it gives CSARVPGPYGYTF.

This clonotype turned up a few times. This chain connects TRBV10-1 to TRBJ1-5; D uncertain. The CDR3 contains 15 residues. Trimming took off 4 bases at V and 2 bases at J, with 12 bases between the two ends. Germline V gene sequence: CDR1 WNHNN, CDR2 SYGVQD (reference sequence). CDR3 amino acids: CASSVGPAGNQPQHF. The CDR3 nucleotides read TGCGCCAGCAGTGTCGGTCCAGCCGGCAATCAGCCCCAGCATTTT.

The gene calls are TRBV20-1 and TRBJ2-7; either TRBD1 or TRBD2 may supply D (6 bases each). V lost 1 base, J lost 3 bases, and 13 bases lay in between. The CDR3 extends over 14 amino acids. Looked up from germline, CDR1 is DFQATT and CDR2 is SNEGSKA (reference sequence). In DNA, the CDR3 is TGCAGTGCTAGAGCTATCGGGGGCGGCTACGAGCAGTACTTC. It yields the protein CSARAIGGGYEQYF.

This clonotype was observed a handful of times. The chain recombines TRBV11-2 with TRBJ1-6; 8 bases align to TRBD1. Trimming at V came to 5 bases and at J to 14 bases, leaving 8 bases not matched to a gene. This CDR3 spans 13 amino acids. Germline V gene sequence: CDR1 SGHAT, CDR2 FQNNGV. The CDR3 DNA follows: TGTGCCAGCAGCCCGGACAGGGTGGAGACCCTCCACTTT. Its translation: CASSPDRVETLHF.

This clonotype was picked up a small number of times. The chain joins TRBV5-1 to TRBJ1-1, with D possibly matching TRBD1 (5 bases). The length of the CDR3 is 13 residues. The germline V gene encodes CDR1 SGHRS and CDR2 YFSETQ. The V end lost 0 bases, the J end lost 9 bases, and 12 bases lay between the germline ends. This CDR3 reads CASSLDLGAQAFF. In nucleotides, the CDR3 is TGCGCCAGCAGCTTGGACTTAGGGGCGCAAGCTTTCTTT. The variable domain in full, with the rest retrieved from reference TRBV5-1 and TRBJ1-1, is KAGVTQTPRYLIKTRGQQVTLSCSPISGHRSVSWYQQTPGQGLQFLFEYFSETQRNKGNFPGRFSGRQFSNSRSEMNVSTLELGDSALYLCASSLDLGAQAFFGQGTRLTVV.

For this clonotype: One junction end disagrees with the germline gene, perhaps due to a read error. The genes are TRBV2 and TRBJ2-1; TRBD2 matches 9 bases. Germline-derived CDR1 and CDR2 are SNHLY and FYNNEI. The CDR3 runs 14 residues. Here the CDR3 reads CASREAGGTDEQFF. Here the CDR3 DNA reads TGTGCCAGCAGGGAAGCGGGGGGCACGGATGAGCAGTTCTTC.

This clonotype was seen a few times. The J gene is TRBJ2-5, the V gene TRBV7-3; 8 bases agree with TRBD1. CDR1 SGHTA and CDR2 FQGTGA come from the germline V gene. Trimming cost V 3 bases and J 4 bases; bases outside gene matches: 4. The CDR3 covers 14 residues. The CDR3 reads CASSFTGGPETQYF. The CDR3 DNA sequence: TGTGCCAGCAGCTTTACAGGGGGTCCAGAGACCCAGTACTTC.

The rearrangement joins TRBV5-1 to TRBJ2-2; D might be TRBD1 (5 bases). The V gene lost 4 bases and the J gene lost 3 bases, with 10 bases spanning the gap. The CDR3 loop spans 14 amino acids. Germline V gene sequence: CDR1 SGHRS, CDR2 YFSETQ. CDR3 loop: CASSADSYTGELFF. As DNA, the CDR3 is TGCGCCAGCAGCGCAGACAGTTACACCGGGGAGCTGTTTTTT.

This clonotype was counted a few times. The chain joins TRBV20-1 to TRBJ2-7, with 8 bases matching TRBD2. The germline V gene has CDR1 DFQATT and CDR2 SNEGSKA (reference sequence). V shed 6 bases and J 7 bases; nucleotides not matched to a gene: 11. The CDR3 totals 13 residues. The CDR3 DNA sequence: TGCAGTGCGTCCTCCGGACTAGCTAGGGAGCAGTACGTC. Its translation is CSASSGLAREQYV.